Listed below are T cell receptor beta chains from one sample, sequenced in a study of shared clonotypes between healthy human individuals. Measured with immunoSEQ multiplex PCR; TCRdb has only the in-frame clones, and not every one. The table records some 2 million clones, less than 95% of them present only once. The specimen sequenced was naive CD8+ T cells sorted from blood. The receptor set was obtained from a young man in good health. Each CDR3 is given with its conserved first and last residue. D genes are given only for firm matches. Only part of the rows carry a size: once, few, many, or a class if the clone is expanded.

TRBJ2-1,TRBV11-2,TRBD1,-,CASSLGAGTGYHEQFF,TGTGCCAGCAGCCTGGGGGCCGGGACAGGGTATCATGAGCAGTTCTTC
TRBJ1-6,TRBV7-8,-,few,CASSFPDVGSPLHF,TGTGCCAGCAGCTTTCCTGACGTGGGTTCACCCCTCCACTTT
TRBJ2-1,TRBV27,TRBD1,-,CASTYGTGGYNEQFF,TGTGCCAGCACCTATGGGACAGGGGGATACAATGAGCAGTTCTTC
TRBJ2-3,TRBV9,TRBD1,-,CASSVTGATDTQYF,TGTGCCAGCAGCGTAACAGGGGCCACAGATACGCAGTATTTT
TRBJ1-2,TRBV2,-,-,CASSGTEYGYTF,TGTGCCAGCAGCGGAACGGAATATGGCTACACCTTC
TRBJ1-4,TRBV6-5,-,-,CASWGGDEAVLFF,TGTGCCAGCTGGGGAGGGGACGAAGCAGTGCTGTTTTTT
TRBJ2-1,TRBV27,-,once,CASSSRGPRSYNEQFF,TGTGCCAGCAGTTCCCGGGGCCCCCGATCCTACAATGAGCAGTTCTTC
TRBJ1-2,TRBV25-1,-,-,CASSRGEGFGGYTF,TGTGCCAGCTCTCGGGGGGAAGGTTTTGGTGGCTACACCTTC
TRBJ1-1,TRBV7-9,TRBD1,-,CASSPDRGLTEAFF,TGTGCCAGCAGCCCAGACAGGGGTTTGACTGAAGCTTTCTTT
TRBJ1-1,TRBV4-1,-,-,CASSQADSSLTEAFF,TGCGCCAGCAGCCAAGCGGATTCCTCCCTAACTGAAGCTTTCTTT
TRBJ2-7,TRBV4-3,-,-,CASSQDNSGVYEQYF,TGCGCCAGCAGCCAAGACAATAGCGGAGTCTACGAGCAGTACTTC
TRBJ2-2,TRBV5-1,-,-,CASSLGRTTGELFF,TGCGCCAGCAGCTTGGGTCGAACGACCGGGGAGCTGTTTTTT
TRBJ1-1,TRBV2,-,-,CASREGGMDPLGGMGTEAFF,TGTGCCAGCAGGGAGGGGGGCATGGACCCCCTTGGTGGGATGGGGACTGAAGCTTTCTTT
TRBJ2-1,TRBV4-3,-,-,CASSQERWGNNEQFF,TGCGCCAGCAGCCAAGAGCGGTGGGGGAACAATGAGCAGTTCTTC
TRBJ1-1,TRBV7-9,-,once,CASSLGVAGNTEAFF,TGTGCCAGCAGCTTAGGAGTAGCGGGGAACACTGAAGCTTTCTTT
TRBJ2-1,TRBV7-8,TRBD2,-,CASSLLVSGGRDEQFF,TGTGCCAGCAGCTTGCTGGTGAGCGGGGGGCGGGACGAGCAGTTCTTC
TRBJ2-7,TRBV21-1,-,-,CASTWTGVYEQYF,TGTGCCAGCACCTGGACAGGGGTTTACGAGCAGTACTTC
TRBJ2-7,TRBV4-1,TRBD2,-,CASSQERAGVVPYEQYF,TGCGCCAGCAGCCAAGAGAGAGCGGGGGTGGTTCCCTACGAGCAGTACTTC
TRBJ1-3,TRBV28,-,-,CASSRRASGNTIYF,TGTGCCAGCAGCCGACGAGCCTCTGGAAACACCATATATTTT
TRBJ1-1,TRBV5-6,-,-,CASSGTWPVWTEAFF,TGTGCCAGCAGCGGGACATGGCCGGTATGGACTGAAGCTTTCTTT
TRBJ1-5,TRBV7-2,-,few,CASSLSGGQPQHF,TGTGCCAGCAGCCTTAGCGGGGGACAGCCCCAGCATTTT
TRBJ2-1,TRBV11-2,-,-,CASSLGENEQFF,TGTGCCAGCAGCTTAGGGGAAAATGAGCAGTTCTTC
TRBJ2-1,TRBV7-3,-,-,CASSSDTYNEQFF,TGTGCCAGCAGCTCTGACACGTACAATGAGCAGTTCTTC
TRBJ2-7,TRBV28,TRBD1,-,CASSLRGPQAYEQYF,TGTGCCAGCAGTTTGAGGGGGCCTCAGGCCTACGAGCAGTACTTC
TRBJ1-5,TRBV7-9,-,-,CASSPLGGNQPQHF,TGTGCCAGCAGCCCCTTGGGGGGCAATCAGCCCCAGCATTTT
TRBJ2-1,TRBV6-5,-,once,CASSAGYYNEQFF,TGTGCCAGCAGTGCTGGGTACTACAATGAGCAGTTCTTC
TRBJ2-3,TRBV11-2,TRBD2,-,CASSLTSGTRTDTQYF,TGTGCCAGCAGCTTGACTAGCGGGACCCGCACAGATACGCAGTATTTT
TRBJ1-1,TRBV10-3,-,few,CAISDRGWDTEAFF,TGTGCCATCAGTGATAGGGGATGGGACACTGAAGCTTTCTTT
TRBJ2-7,TRBV23-1,-,-,CASSSDYEQYF,TGCGCCAGCAGTTCGGACTACGAGCAGTACTTC
TRBJ1-1,TRBV6-5,-,-,CASSYSVPGVVTEAFF,TGTGCCAGCAGTTACTCGGTGCCAGGGGTGGTCACTGAAGCTTTCTTT
TRBJ2-7,TRBV28,TRBD2,-,CASSYMGGSYEQYF,TGTGCCAGCAGCTATATGGGGGGGTCCTACGAGCAGTACTTC
TRBJ2-3,TRBV19,-,-,CASSSAHTDTQYF,TGTGCCAGTAGTTCAGCTCACACAGATACGCAGTATTTT
TRBJ2-7,TRBV27,-,-,CASSSDRSSYEQYF,TGTGCCAGCAGTTCCGACAGGTCTTCCTACGAGCAGTACTTC
TRBJ2-1,TRBV5-1,-,-,CASSVGVVFEQFF,TGCGCCAGCAGCGTAGGGGTGGTGTTTGAGCAGTTCTTC
TRBJ2-1,TRBV7-9,-,-,CASRPPSLYNEQFF,TGTGCCAGCAGGCCCCCGTCCCTCTACAATGAGCAGTTCTTC
TRBJ2-1,TRBV7-9,TRBD1,-,CASSLALDRGYNEQFF,TGTGCCAGCAGCTTAGCGCTGGACAGGGGCTACAATGAGCAGTTCTTC
TRBJ1-1,TRBV7-9,-,-,CASSFLSTTGTEAFF,TGTGCCAGCAGCTTCTTGTCGACGACGGGCACTGAAGCTTTCTTT
TRBJ2-7,TRBV6-1,-,-,CASLEQGYEQYF,TGTGCCAGCTTGGAGCAGGGCTACGAGCAGTACTTC
TRBJ1-2,TRBV13,TRBD1,-,CASSSGGQGENYGYTF,TGTGCCAGCAGCTCGGGAGGACAGGGTGAGAACTATGGCTACACCTTC
TRBJ2-2,TRBV7-8,-,-,CASSDYGTTNTGELFF,TGTGCCAGCAGCGATTACGGGACAACTAACACCGGGGAGCTGTTTTTT
TRBJ2-3,TRBV18,-,-,CASSPPVQAILDTQYF,TGTGCCAGCTCACCACCGGTACAGGCTATTTTGGATACGCAGTATTTT